The 5 T cell receptor beta chains listed next were all sequenced from one sample in a study of Graves' ophthalmopathy and Graves' hyperthyroidism. RNA served as the template for amplifying TCR beta CDR3 regions. An initial RT-PCR round employing HTBI primers preceded a second-round multiplex PCR. Each CDR3 protein is one row after TCRdb ran MiXCR on the multiplex PCR reads. In the table there are over a million distinct CDR3 sequences, about 40% of which are singletons. Material for sequencing was peripheral blood or thyroid tissue (not recorded which). These receptors were taken from an adult man with Graves' hyperthyroidism.

The rearrangement joins TRBV9 to TRBJ2-7, with 13 nucleotides matching TRBD2. CDR1 is SGDLS and CDR2 is YYNGEE in the germline V gene. The J segment lost 2 bases and the V segment lost 0 bases, leaving 5 bases of the junction unmatched. The CDR3 sequence is 17 residues long. This CDR3 reads CASSVAPGLAGAYEQYF. The DNA for the CDR3 is TGTGCCAGCAGCGTAGCCCCCGGACTAGCGGGAGCCTACGAGCAGTACTTC.

In this sample, this clonotype turned up many times. The V and J genes are TRBV29-1 and TRBJ2-5; 7 positions match TRBD2. J lost 5 bases, V lost 6 bases, and 9 bases had no gene match. Germline loops: CDR1 SQVTM, CDR2 ANQGSEA. The CDR3 has 13 amino acids. The DNA for the CDR3 is TGCAGCGTCACGGGCGGGGGATCGGAGACCCAGTACTTC. Protein sequence: CSVTGGGSETQYF.

The chain has TRBV11-2 and TRBJ2-5, with D possibly matching TRBD1 (6 bases). The V end was cut by 1 base, the J end by 2 bases, with 11 bases between. The CDR3 contains 15 residues. CDR1 is SGHAT and CDR2 is FQNNGV in the germline V gene. CDR3 protein: CASSLGVGQQETQYF. For the CDR3, the DNA is TGTGCCAGCAGCTTAGGAGTCGGACAGCAAGAGACCCAGTACTTC. Full variable domain (missing parts from reference TRBV11-2 and TRBJ2-5): EAGVAQSPRYKIIEKRQSVAFWCNPISGHATLYWYQQILGQGPKLLIQFQNNGVVDDSQLPKDRFSAERLKGVDSTLKIQPAKLEDSAVYLCASSLGVGQQETQYFGPGTRLLVL.

This clonotype was recorded at least ten times. The chain combines TRBV6-5 with TRBJ1-6, with D perhaps matching TRBD1 (6 bases). Germline V gives CDR1 MNHEY, CDR2 SVGAGI. Trimming took 11 bases from V and 13 from J, leaving 18 bases between them. This CDR3 contains 12 residues. CDR3 nucleotide sequence: TGTGCCGCACGGGGGGGCAGTTCCCCCCTCCACTTT. Its translation is CAARGGSSPLHF.

J is TRBJ2-6 and V is TRBV10-3; 7 positions agree with TRBD1. V lost 6 bases and J lost 9; bases outside the gene matches: 11. Germline loops: CDR1 ENHRY, CDR2 SYGVKD. This CDR3 region has 15 residues. CDR3 bases: TGTGCCATCAGCTCCCGACAGGGTCAATACAACGTCCTGACTTTC. It yields the protein CAISSRQGQYNVLTF.